Listed below are T cell receptor beta chains from one sample, sequenced in a study of shared clonotypes between healthy human individuals. The table came from immunoSEQ multiplex PCR; TCRdb's copy has only in-frame clones and leaves some out. This table has hundreds of thousands of clones, roughly 70% appearing once. The specimen was memory CD4+ T cells sorted from blood. All receptors derive from a woman under 40 in good health. The CDR3 runs from the conserved cysteine through the conserved F or W. The D gene is left open where the match is weak. A row's size may be missing; if present it is once, few, many or a size class.

v_gene: TRBV5-6
d_gene: NA
j_gene: TRBJ2-1
abundance: NA
CDR3aa: CASSLDRRSSFAEQFF
CDR3nt: TGTGCCAGCAGCTTGGACAGGAGGAGTAGCTTTGCTGAGCAGTTCTTC

v_gene: TRBV18
d_gene: NA
j_gene: TRBJ1-1
abundance: once
CDR3aa: CASSRDPDTEAFF
CDR3nt: TGTGCCAGCTCACGGGACCCGGACACTGAAGCTTTCTTT

v_gene: TRBV5-4
d_gene: NA
j_gene: TRBJ1-1
abundance: NA
CDR3aa: CASSLVGTLNTEAFF
CDR3nt: TGTGCCAGCAGCTTGGTAGGGACCCTGAACACTGAAGCTTTCTTT

v_gene: TRBV2
d_gene: NA
j_gene: TRBJ2-5
abundance: NA
CDR3aa: CASREQGGGETQYF
CDR3nt: TGTGCCAGCAGGGAACAGGGAGGCGGAGAGACCCAGTACTTC

v_gene: TRBV14
d_gene: TRBD2
j_gene: TRBJ2-7
abundance: NA
CDR3aa: CASRGGYEQYF
CDR3nt: TGTGCCAGCAGGGGAGGGTACGAGCAGTACTTC

v_gene: TRBV2
d_gene: NA
j_gene: TRBJ1-2
abundance: NA
CDR3aa: CASKRGPSRGYTF
CDR3nt: TGTGCCAGCAAAAGAGGCCCAAGCCGGGGCTACACCTTC

v_gene: TRBV7-2
d_gene: NA
j_gene: TRBJ1-3
abundance: once
CDR3aa: CASRWGGTGNTIYF
CDR3nt: TGTGCCAGCAGGTGGGGGGGGACTGGAAACACCATATATTTT

v_gene: TRBV28
d_gene: TRBD1
j_gene: TRBJ2-5
abundance: NA
CDR3aa: CASTSGTGVRETQYF
CDR3nt: TGTGCCAGCACCTCCGGGACAGGGGTGAGGGAGACCCAGTACTTC

v_gene: TRBV14
d_gene: TRBD2
j_gene: TRBJ2-1
abundance: NA
CDR3aa: CASSQVPGLAGGSYNEQFF
CDR3nt: TGTGCCAGCAGCCAAGTCCCGGGACTAGCGGGAGGATCCTACAATGAGCAGTTCTTC

v_gene: TRBV19
d_gene: NA
j_gene: TRBJ2-3
abundance: many
CDR3aa: CASSRGTDTQYF
CDR3nt: TGTGCCAGTAGTCGGGGCACAGATACGCAGTATTTT

v_gene: TRBV15
d_gene: TRBD1
j_gene: TRBJ2-2
abundance: NA
CDR3aa: CATTQGADTGELFF
CDR3nt: TGTGCCACCACACAGGGGGCGGACACCGGGGAGCTGTTTTTT